One and the same sample provided the 2 T cell receptor beta chains below, sequenced in a study of OX40 agonist ivuxolimab in advanced cancers. This table comes from immunoSEQ multiplex PCR, and its TCRdb copy is limited to in-frame clones, with some not included. The sample gives tens of thousands of clones, about 85% of which show up once; about 5% is in the top ten. The sequences come from CD4+ or CD8+ T cells sorted from blood, collected in a trial of the OX40 agonist ivuxolimab. These receptors came from an adult with an advanced solid tumor such as melanoma, head and neck, liver or kidney cancer.

As to this clone: At one end, the junction sequence differs from germline, possibly due to a read error. The same CDR3 also results from other DNA sequences found in this sample. The rearrangement joins TRBV2 to TRBJ1-4, with 7 bases fitting TRBD1. In germline, CDR1 is SNHLY, CDR2 FYNNEI. The length of the CDR3 is 15 residues. This chain's CDR3 is CASRLYGTENEKLFF. The CDR3 region has the DNA TGCGCCAGCCGTCTTTACGGGACAGAAAATGAAAAACTGTTTTTT.

The chain carries TRBV29-1 and TRBJ1-4; unclear D gene. Between the trimmed V and J ends, which lost 4 bases and 0 bases, there was a span of 12 bases. The length of the CDR3 is 15 residues. In germline, CDR1 is SQVTM, CDR2 ANQGSEA. CDR3 residues: CSVATALTTNEKLFF. The CDR3, as DNA: TGCAGCGTTGCGACGGCCTTAACAACTAATGAAAAACTGTTTTTT.